This TCR beta chain was observed in a study of blood T cell repertoires in COVID-19. Assay: immunoSEQ multiplex PCR; the TCRdb copy retains only in-frame clones and omits some. The data show roughly 100,000 clones, less than 80% seen once. The source material was peripheral blood. This TCR was recovered from a man aged 65 to 85 with active or convalescent COVID-19.

The CDR3 sequence: CASSLQGQGHQPQHF. CDR3 bases: TGTGCCAGCAGCTTGCAGGGACAGGGGCATCAGCCCCAGCATTTT. V and J are TRBV5-5 and TRBJ1-5; 10 bases are a match to TRBD1. V lost 1 base, J lost 5 bases, and 3 bases stayed unmatched. The V gene's germline CDR1 is SGHKS and CDR2 YYEKEE (reference sequence). This CDR3 region has 15 residues.